One sample yielded the 25 T cell receptor beta chains listed below, sequenced in a study of CD8+CD57+ T cells in acquired aplastic anemia. TCR beta VDJ and CDR3 were profiled, and genomic DNA was the template. Each CDR3 protein gets one entry after TCRdb re-called the reads with MiXCR. The table lists about 180,000 distinct CDR3 sequences, approximately 46% of them singletons, with under 3% in the top ten. The sequenced sample consisted of sorted CD4+, CD8+, or CD8+CD57+ T cells (not recorded which) from PBMCs. The receptors were sampled from a human donor in good health.

The chain has TRBV27 and TRBJ2-2; D might be TRBD1 or TRBD2, each matching 5 bases. The CDR3 extends over 14 amino acids. V was pared by 3 bases and J by 6 bases, with 11 bases between. CDR1 is MNHEY and CDR2 is SMNVEV in the germline V gene (reference sequence). CDR3 loop: CASSFRVGPGELFF. CDR3 nucleotides: TGTGCCAGCAGTTTCAGGGTGGGACCCGGGGAGCTGTTTTTT.

This chain connects TRBV5-1 to TRBJ2-1; 12 nucleotides line up with TRBD2. This CDR3 has 15 residues. Germline V gene data show CDR1 as SGHRS and CDR2 as YFSETQ. The J segment lost 0 bases and the V segment lost 5 bases, leaving 0 bases of the junction unmatched. DNA for the CDR3: TGCGCCAGCAGGACTAGCGGGGGCTCCTACAATGAGCAGTTCTTC. Its translation is CASRTSGGSYNEQFF.

In this sample, this clonotype turned up a few times. V is TRBV18 and J is TRBJ2-7; 12 nucleotides match TRBD2. The J segment lost 1 base and the V segment lost 4 bases, leaving 2 bases of the junction unmatched. The CDR3 extends over 15 amino acids. Germline CDR1 KGHSH, CDR2 LQKENI. The CDR3 DNA is TGTGCCAGCTCACGGCTAGCGGGAGGGTCCTACGAGCAGTACTTC. It translates to CASSRLAGGSYEQYF. The variable domain in full, with the rest retrieved from reference TRBV18 and TRBJ2-7, is NAGVMQNPRHLVRRRGQEARLRCSPMKGHSHVYWYRQLPEEGLKFMVYLQKENIIDESGMPKERFSAEFPKEGPSILRIQQVVRGDSAAYFCASSRLAGGSYEQYFGPGTRLTVT.

The chain employs TRBV20-1 and TRBJ2-5; 10 positions match TRBD2. The ends lost 8 bases at V and 4 bases at J; junction bases unmatched: 4. The CDR3 spans 12 residues. Germline values: CDR1 DFQATT, CDR2 SNEGSKA (reference sequence). In DNA form, the CDR3 reads TGCAGTACACTAGCGGGATTAGAGACCCAGTACTTC. It is translated as CSTLAGLETQYF.

This clonotype was seen repeatedly, ten times or more. The chain links TRBV20-1 to TRBJ2-5, with 10 bases lining up with TRBD2. The V gene end was trimmed by 5 bases and the J gene end by 4 bases; junction bases not matched to a gene: 10. The germline V gene has CDR1 DFQATT and CDR2 SNEGSKA (reference sequence). The CDR3 runs to 15 residues. The CDR3 nucleotides are TGCAGTGCTTATCGGACTAGCGGTCTGGGAGAGACCCAGTACTTC. This encodes CSAYRTSGLGETQYF.

This clonotype was counted many times. The rearrangement links TRBV20-1 to TRBJ2-1, with TRBD2 matching over 14 bases. Germline V gene lookup returns CDR1 DFQATT and CDR2 SNEGSKA (reference sequence). The J segment lost 8 bases and the V segment lost 3 bases, leaving 15 bases of the junction unmatched. There are 18 residues in the CDR3. The CDR3, as DNA: TGCAGTGCTAGTCCTCCCGGGACTAGCGGGGGCTGGGGGGATGAGCAGTTCTTC. Amino acids: CSASPPGTSGGWGDEQFF.

The J gene is TRBJ2-3, the V gene TRBV2; 14 positions match TRBD2. From germline, CDR1 is SNHLY and CDR2 FYNNEI. CDR3 length: 16 residues. V shed 3 bases, J shed 6 bases, and the junction held 5 bases outside the gene matches. The DNA of the CDR3 is TGTGCCAGCAGTGACCAGACTAGCGGGGGGGCGGATACGCAGTATTTT. Its protein is CASSDQTSGGADTQYF. Variable domain in full (rest from reference TRBV2 and TRBJ2-3): EPEVTQTPSHQVTQMGQEVILRCVPISNHLYFYWYRQILGQKVEFLVSFYNNEISEKSEIFDDQFSVERPDGSNFTLKIRSTKLEDSAMYFCASSDQTSGGADTQYFGPGTRLTVL.

In its sample, this clonotype was seen once. V usage is TRBV10-3 and J usage is TRBJ1-3; D remains ambiguous. This CDR3 is built from 14 residues. V was pared by 4 bases and J by 0 bases, with 7 bases between. CDR1 and CDR2 from the germline V gene are ENHRY and SYGVKD. CDR3 in amino acids: CAISGVLSGNTIYF. The CDR3 DNA reads as TGTGCCATCAGTGGGGTTCTCTCTGGAAACACCATATATTTT.

This clonotype was found many times. This chain uses TRBV5-1 with TRBJ1-5; perhaps TRBD1 as D (6 bases). Trimming stripped 2 bases from V and 0 bases from J, with 9 bases between. The CDR3 loop spans 15 amino acids. In germline, CDR1 is SGHRS, CDR2 YFSETQ. CDR3: CASSFRQVSNQPQHF. The CDR3 bases are TGCGCCAGCAGCTTCCGACAGGTTAGCAATCAGCCCCAGCATTTT.

This clonotype has a count of ten or more. V usage is TRBV5-6 and J usage is TRBJ2-1; 10 nucleotides match TRBD2. The V gene's germline CDR1 is SGHDT and CDR2 YYEEEE. The CDR3 length is 15 residues. J gave up 6 bases and V 0 bases, and 3 bases lay outside the gene matches. The DNA of the CDR3 is TGTGCCAGCAGCTTGGATAGACTAGCGGGCAATGAGCAGTTCTTC. It encodes CASSLDRLAGNEQFF.

This clonotype turned up a few times. The chain carries TRBV12-3 or TRBV12-4 and TRBJ1-6; D is ambiguous. V lost 5 bases, J lost 13 bases, and 12 bases lay in between. This CDR3 contains 12 residues. The CDR3 protein is CASSAGSFPLHF. The CDR3 bases are TGTGCCAGCAGTGCGGGTAGTTTTCCCCTCCACTTT.

Many counts were recorded for this clonotype. The chain is built from TRBV11-2 and TRBJ2-7; D is possibly TRBD2 (6 bases). V was shortened by 5 bases and J by 0 bases, with 26 bases between the two germline ends. CDR3 length: 19 amino acids. The germline gives CDR1 SGHAT, CDR2 FQNNGV. The DNA of the CDR3 is TGTGCCAGCAGCCCAGCCTCTCGGGGCGGGGCGAAGAGCTCCTACGAGCAGTACTTC. It codes for CASSPASRGGAKSSYEQYF. The full variable domain, in which reference TRBV11-2 and TRBJ2-7 provide the parts outside the CDR3, is EAGVAQSPRYKIIEKRQSVAFWCNPISGHATLYWYQQILGQGPKLLIQFQNNGVVDDSQLPKDRFSAERLKGVDSTLKIQPAKLEDSAVYLCASSPASRGGAKSSYEQYFGPGTRLTVT.

This clonotype was seen more than once but under ten times. V is TRBV28 and J is TRBJ2-1; TRBD2 is a possible D gene (5 bases). Deletions cut 5 bases from V and 12 bases from J, with 14 bases between. The CDR3 contains 12 residues. Germline V gene sequence: CDR1 MDHEN, CDR2 SYDVKM. The CDR3, as DNA: TGTGCCAGCAGTAGAGCGGATCACGGGCAGTTCTTC. Protein: CASSRADHGQFF.

The V and J genes are TRBV9 and TRBJ1-1; TRBD1 matches 10 bases. This CDR3 is 16 amino acids long. Germline values: CDR1 SGDLS, CDR2 YYNGEE. V lost 0 bases to trimming and J lost 3 bases; unmatched junction nucleotides: 5. CDR3 in amino acids: CASSVAIGQGDTEAFF. DNA of the CDR3: TGTGCCAGCAGCGTAGCCATAGGACAGGGGGACACTGAAGCTTTCTTT. Complete variable domain (other parts from reference TRBV9 and TRBJ1-1): DSGVTQTPKHLITATGQRVTLRCSPRSGDLSVYWYQQSLDQGLQFLIQYYNGEERAKGNILERFSAQQFPDLHSELNLSSLELGDSALYFCASSVAIGQGDTEAFFGQGTRLTVV.

A note on this clonotype: Sequence at one end of the junction differs from germline and may be a read error. The rearrangement uses TRBV6-5 and TRBJ2-1; D uncertain. This CDR3 is built from 15 residues. In germline, CDR1 is MNHEY, CDR2 SVGAGI. The CDR3 is CASSYHQRSSYEQLF. CDR3 DNA: TGTGCCAGCAGTTACCACCAACGTTCCTCCTACGAGCAGCTCTTC.

This clonotype was found many times. The chain uses TRBV6-1 and TRBJ2-7; 7 bases map to TRBD1. The CDR3 contains 14 residues. The V gene's germline CDR1 is MNHNS and CDR2 SASEGT. Trimming removed 8 bases from V and 0 bases from J; junction bases left unmatched: 7. CDR3 amino acids: CASARTGFSYEQYF. The CDR3 bases are TGTGCCAGCGCGCGGACAGGCTTCTCCTACGAGCAGTACTTC.

This clonotype was seen once. The chain combines TRBV20-1 with TRBJ1-5; D is possibly TRBD1 (6 bases). The CDR3 length is 13 residues. V lost 0 bases to trimming and J lost 6 bases, with 9 bases between them. Germline CDR1 and CDR2: DFQATT and SNEGSKA (reference sequence). The DNA for the CDR3 is TGCAGTGCTAGAGACACAGGGAGTCAGCCCCAGCATTTT. Amino acids: CSARDTGSQPQHF.

This clonotype came up many times. The chain links TRBV2 to TRBJ1-6; tentatively, D is TRBD1 (6 bases). CDR3 length: 13 residues. Trimming removed 5 bases from V and 14 bases from J, with 16 bases in between. Germline CDR1 reads SNHLY; CDR2 reads FYNNEI. CDR3: CASSRDNPKALHF. The CDR3, as DNA: TGTGCCAGCAGTCGGGACAACCCAAAGGCCCTCCACTTT.

Comments on this clonotype: Its ends do not fully match the called genes, so a read error is possible. The chain is built from TRBV12-3 or TRBV12-4 and TRBJ1-1; TRBD1 might be the D (6 bases). The CDR3 contains 16 residues. Written as DNA, the CDR3 is TGTACCAGCAGTTTTAATTGGGGGGCTCCTATCGCACAAGCTTTCTTT. Translated: CTSSFNWGAPIAQAFF.

This rearrangement joins TRBV19 to TRBJ2-7; 7 nucleotides agree with TRBD1. Germline V gene lookup returns CDR1 LNHDA and CDR2 SQIVND (reference sequence). The CDR3 extends over 13 amino acids. Here the CDR3 DNA reads TGTGTCGGGGCTTGGGACAGAGGGTACGAGCAGTACTTC. Its translation is CVGAWDRGYEQYF.

The chain links TRBV29-1 to TRBJ2-7; TRBD2 matches 11 bases. J gave up 2 bases and V 1 base, and 1 base lay outside the gene matches. CDR3 length equals 14 residues. Germline V CDR1 and CDR2: SQVTM, ANQGSEA. In nucleotides, the CDR3 is TGCAGCGTTGAAGGACTAGCGGGGACCTACGAGCAGTACTTC. Residues: CSVEGLAGTYEQYF.

This clonotype appeared many times. The V gene is TRBV20-1, the J gene TRBJ1-6, with D unresolved. V was trimmed by 1 base and J by 7 bases, leaving 14 bases between them. This CDR3 spans 15 amino acids. Germline CDR1 reads DFQATT; CDR2 reads SNEGSKA (reference sequence). CDR3 sequence: CSARVGGAFNSPLHF. Here the CDR3 DNA reads TGCAGTGCTAGAGTAGGTGGAGCTTTCAATTCACCCCTCCACTTT.

Written as DNA, the CDR3 is TGTGCCATCAGTGAGTTCACTAGCGGGAACTACGAGCAGTACTTC. This translates into CAISEFTSGNYEQYF. This chain joins TRBV10-3 and TRBJ2-7, with 10 bases that match TRBD2. Germline trimming cut 1 base from V and 3 bases from J; bases unmatched to any gene: 3. The CDR3 has 15 amino acids. Germline V gives CDR1 ENHRY, CDR2 SYGVKD.

This clonotype has ten or more counts. The CDR3 here is CATSDLGSGTGYTDTQYF. The CDR3 DNA reads as TGTGCCACCAGTGATTTAGGTAGCGGGACAGGGTACACAGATACGCAGTATTTT. The rearrangement uses TRBV24-1 and TRBJ2-3; possibly TRBD1 for D (9 bases). Trimming stripped 1 base from V and 2 bases from J, with 18 bases between. The CDR3 covers 18 residues. CDR1 is KGHDR and CDR2 is SFDVKD in the germline V gene.

The chain links TRBV4-1 to TRBJ2-7, with D possibly being TRBD2 (6 bases). Germline V CDR1 and CDR2: MGHRA, YSYEKL. This CDR3 is built from 13 residues. Deletions cut 5 bases from V and 1 base from J, with 9 bases between. The CDR3 sequence is CASSRDLSYEQYF. As DNA, the CDR3 is TGCGCCAGCAGCAGGGACTTGTCCTACGAGCAGTACTTC.